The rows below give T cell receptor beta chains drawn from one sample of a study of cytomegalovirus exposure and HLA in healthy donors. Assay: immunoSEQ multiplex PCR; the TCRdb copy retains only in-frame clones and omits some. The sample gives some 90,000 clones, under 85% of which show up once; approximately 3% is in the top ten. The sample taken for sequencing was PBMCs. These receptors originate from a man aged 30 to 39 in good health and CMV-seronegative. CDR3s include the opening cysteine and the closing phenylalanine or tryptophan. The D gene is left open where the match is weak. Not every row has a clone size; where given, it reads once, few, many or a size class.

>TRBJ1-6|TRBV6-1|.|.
CATEARRANSPLHF
TGTGCCACCGAGGCTCGCAGGGCCAATTCACCCCTCCACTTT
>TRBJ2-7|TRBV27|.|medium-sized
CASSLGRTSVEQYF
TGTGCCAGCAGTTTAGGTAGGACATCGGTCGAGCAGTACTTC
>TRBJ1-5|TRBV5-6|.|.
CASSRGHSNQPQHF
TGTGCCAGCAGCCGCGGACATAGCAATCAGCCCCAGCATTTT
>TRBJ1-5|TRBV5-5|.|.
CASRQGGAGNQPQHF
TGTGCCAGCAGGCAAGGGGGGGCGGGCAATCAGCCCCAGCATTTT
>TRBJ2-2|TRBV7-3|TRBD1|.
CASSRQGSNTGELFF
TGTGCCAGCAGTCGACAGGGGTCGAACACCGGGGAGCTGTTTTTT
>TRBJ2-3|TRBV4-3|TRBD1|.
CASSQEGDRGIVDSTDTQYF
TGCGCCAGCAGCCAAGAAGGGGACAGGGGAATAGTGGATAGCACAGATACGCAGTATTTT
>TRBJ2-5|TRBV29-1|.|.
CSVVAQETQYF
TGCAGCGTCGTGGCCCAAGAGACCCAGTACTTC
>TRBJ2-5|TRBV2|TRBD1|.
CASRQGAGETQYF
TGTGCCAGCAGACAGGGGGCAGGAGAGACCCAGTACTTC
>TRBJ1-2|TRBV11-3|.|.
CASSLEHSNYGYTF
TGTGCCAGCAGCTTAGAACATTCTAACTATGGCTACACCTTC
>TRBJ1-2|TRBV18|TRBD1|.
CASSPSTGALHGYTF
TGTGCCAGCTCACCGTCGACAGGGGCACTCCACGGCTACACCTTC
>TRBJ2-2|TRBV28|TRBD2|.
CASSLLSLAGGLSGELFF
TGTGCCAGCAGTTTATTGAGTCTAGCGGGGGGTTTGAGCGGGGAGCTGTTTTTT
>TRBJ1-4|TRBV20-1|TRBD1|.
CSAPGGTASVF
TGCAGTGCCCCGGGTGGGACAGCGTCGGTTTTT
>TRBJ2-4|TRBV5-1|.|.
CASSLFLGSLSPINIQYF
TGCGCCAGCAGCTTGTTTTTGGGCAGCTTGAGCCCTATTAACATTCAGTACTTC
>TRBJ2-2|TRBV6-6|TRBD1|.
CASIDRGQGTGELFF
TGTGCCAGCATCGACAGGGGGCAGGGCACCGGGGAGCTGTTTTTT
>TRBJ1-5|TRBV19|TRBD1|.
CASSPGTDSNQPQHF
TGTGCCAGTAGCCCCGGGACAGATAGCAATCAGCCCCAGCATTTT
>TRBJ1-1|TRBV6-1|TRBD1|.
CASSATGPNTEAFF
TGTGCCAGCAGCGCGACAGGGCCGAACACTGAAGCTTTCTTT
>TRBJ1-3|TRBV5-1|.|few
CASSSYSGSGNTIYF
TGCGCCAGCAGCTCCTACAGTGGTTCTGGAAACACCATATATTTT
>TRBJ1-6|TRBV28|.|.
CASSLYGQGYTPLHF
TGTGCCAGCAGTTTATATGGGCAGGGGTATACACCCCTCCACTTT
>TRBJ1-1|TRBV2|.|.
CASTQGFMNTEAFF
TGTGCCAGCACACAGGGTTTTATGAACACTGAAGCTTTCTTT
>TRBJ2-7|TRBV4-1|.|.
CASSQDVVGGYEQYF
TGCGCCAGCAGCCAAGACGTAGTGGGGGGCTACGAGCAGTACTTC
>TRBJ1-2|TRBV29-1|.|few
CSVHGGFYGYTF
TGCAGCGTTCACGGCGGGTTCTATGGCTACACCTTC
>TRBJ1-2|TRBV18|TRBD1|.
CASSPLEDRGSGYTF
TGTGCCAGCTCACCACTCGAGGACAGGGGGAGCGGCTACACCTTC
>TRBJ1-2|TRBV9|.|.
CASSSYTGERGGYTF
TGTGCCAGCAGCTCTTACACAGGAGAAAGGGGTGGCTACACCTTC
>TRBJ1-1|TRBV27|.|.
CASSFGAGNTKTEAFF
TGTGCCAGCAGTTTTGGGGCAGGGAATACCAAAACTGAAGCTTTCTTT
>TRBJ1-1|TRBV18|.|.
CASSPWNRNTEAFF
TGTGCCAGCTCACCCTGGAACAGGAACACTGAAGCTTTCTTT
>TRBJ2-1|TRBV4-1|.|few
CASSLGHSSYNEQFF
TGCGCCAGCAGCCTGGGACACAGCTCCTACAATGAGCAGTTCTTC
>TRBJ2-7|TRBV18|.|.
CASSPTREVSYEQYF
TGTGCCAGCTCACCCACCCGTGAGGTCTCCTACGAGCAGTACTTC
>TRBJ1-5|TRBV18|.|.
CASSPGGDQPQHF
TGTGCCAGCTCACCAGGGGGCGACCAGCCCCAGCATTTT
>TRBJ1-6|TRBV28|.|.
CASSGGGAGLGSPLHF
TGTGCCAGCAGTGGCGGGGGGGCAGGGCTAGGGTCACCCCTCCACTTT
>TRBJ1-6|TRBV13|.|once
CASSLTGSGRGSPLHF
TGTGCCAGCAGCTTAACGGGGTCAGGCCGAGGTTCACCCCTCCACTTT
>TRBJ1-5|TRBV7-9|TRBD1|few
CASSLGRFGQGAGQPQHF
TGTGCCAGCAGCTTAGGGAGGTTCGGGCAGGGGGCAGGTCAGCCCCAGCATTTT
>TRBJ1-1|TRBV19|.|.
CASKFKGKMGTEAFF
TGTGCCAGTAAGTTTAAGGGGAAGATGGGTACTGAAGCTTTCTTT
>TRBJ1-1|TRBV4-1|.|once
CASSQGETEAFF
TGCGCCAGCAGCCAAGGGGAGACTGAAGCTTTCTTT
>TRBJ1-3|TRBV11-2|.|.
CASKLSSGNTIYF
TGTGCCAGCAAGTTGAGCTCTGGAAACACCATATATTTT
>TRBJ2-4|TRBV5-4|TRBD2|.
CASSTGASGQNIQYF
TGTGCCAGCAGCACGGGGGCTAGCGGGCAAAACATTCAGTACTTC
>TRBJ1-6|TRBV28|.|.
CASSLPTGNYNSPLHF
TGTGCCAGCAGTTTACCCACAGGGAATTATAATTCACCCCTCCACTTT
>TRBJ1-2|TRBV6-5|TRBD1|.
CASSYRTGESGYTF
TGTGCCAGCAGTTATCGAACAGGGGAATCTGGCTACACCTTC
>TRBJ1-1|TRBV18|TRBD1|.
CASSPTTTGAEAFF
TGTGCCAGCTCACCAACAACTACAGGGGCTGAAGCTTTCTTT
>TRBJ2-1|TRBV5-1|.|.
CASSPTGGAYNEQFF
TGCGCCAGCAGCCCGACTGGCGGGGCCTACAATGAGCAGTTCTTC
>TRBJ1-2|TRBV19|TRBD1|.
CASSIPPDRDPLNYGYTF
TGTGCCAGTAGTATCCCTCCGGACAGGGACCCCCTTAACTATGGCTACACCTTC
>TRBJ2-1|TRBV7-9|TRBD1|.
CASSFIPGRGNNEQFF
TGTGCCAGCAGCTTTATCCCGGGCAGGGGGAACAATGAGCAGTTCTTC
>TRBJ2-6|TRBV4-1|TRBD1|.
CASSQARDRDSGANVLTF
TGCGCCAGCAGCCAAGCCAGAGACAGGGACTCTGGGGCCAACGTCCTGACTTTC
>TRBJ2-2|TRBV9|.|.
CASSVVDSGELFF
TGTGCCAGCAGCGTAGTAGACAGCGGGGAGCTGTTTTTT
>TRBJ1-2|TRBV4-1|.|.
CASSQDRQGSSGYTF
TGCGCCAGCAGCCAAGATAGGCAGGGGTCCTCCGGCTACACCTTC
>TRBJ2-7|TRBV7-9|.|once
CASSLESRGFEQYF
TGTGCCAGCAGCTTAGAATCCCGAGGCTTCGAGCAGTACTTC
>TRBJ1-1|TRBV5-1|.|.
CASSLRQASNTEAFF
TGCGCCAGCAGCTTACGACAGGCGTCGAACACTGAAGCTTTCTTT
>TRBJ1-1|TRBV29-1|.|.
CSVATGGPTEAFF
TGCAGCGTTGCCACGGGGGGGCCCACTGAAGCTTTCTTT
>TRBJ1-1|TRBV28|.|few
CASSSLQGTLLTFF
TGTGCCAGCAGTTCATTGCAGGGGACGTTGTTGACTTTCTTT
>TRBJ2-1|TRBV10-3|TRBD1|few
CAISESDRGSYNEQFF
TGTGCCATCAGTGAGTCGGACAGGGGATCCTACAATGAGCAGTTCTTC
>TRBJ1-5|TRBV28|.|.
CASSLSQGLRDNQPQHF
TGTGCCAGCAGTTTATCCCAGGGGTTACGGGACAATCAGCCCCAGCATTTT
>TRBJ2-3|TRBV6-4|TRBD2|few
CASSDTSGGADTQYF
TGTGCCAGCAGTGACACTAGCGGGGGGGCAGATACGCAGTATTTT
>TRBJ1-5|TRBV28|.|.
CASSLEVDQPQHF
TGTGCCAGCAGTTTGGAGGTAGATCAGCCCCAGCATTTT
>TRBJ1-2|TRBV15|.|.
CATSREGGARGYTF
TGTGCCACCAGCAGAGAAGGGGGGGCGAGAGGCTACACCTTC
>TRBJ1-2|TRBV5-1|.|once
CASSLTGTTNYGYTF
TGCGCCAGCAGCCTGACCGGGACAACAAACTATGGCTACACCTTC
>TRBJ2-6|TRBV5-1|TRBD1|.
CASSLGGGAISGANVLTF
TGCGCCAGCAGCTTGGGAGGGGGCGCGATCTCTGGGGCCAACGTCCTGACTTTC
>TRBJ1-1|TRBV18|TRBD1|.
CASSPRDRVTDTEAFF
TGTGCCAGCTCACCCCGGGACAGGGTTACGGACACTGAAGCTTTCTTT
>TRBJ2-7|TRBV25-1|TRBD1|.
CASSAPGTGYEQYF
TGTGCCAGCAGTGCTCCCGGGACAGGGTACGAGCAGTACTTC
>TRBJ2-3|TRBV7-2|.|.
CASSSYTDTQYF
TGTGCCAGCAGTTCTTACACAGATACGCAGTATTTT
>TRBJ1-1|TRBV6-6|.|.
CASGPLAEAFF
TGTGCCAGCGGTCCTCTAGCTGAAGCTTTCTTT
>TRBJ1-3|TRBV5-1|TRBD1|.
CASSHLPGQGGTGNTIYF
TGCGCCAGCAGCCACCTCCCAGGACAGGGAGGAACTGGAAACACCATATATTTT